This T cell receptor beta chain came from a study of CD8+CD57+ T cells in acquired aplastic anemia. Germline values: CDR1 DFQATT, CDR2 SNEGSKA (reference sequence). This CDR3 spans 14 amino acids. Genomic DNA was employed as the template in profiling TCR beta VDJ and CDR3. TCRdb reprocessed the reads via MiXCR and lists one record per CDR3 protein. This table has some 220,000 distinct CDR3 sequences, about a third appearing once. This clonotype was seen many times. The junction differs from germline at one of its ends, possibly a read error. The receptor comes from a human donor in good health, serving as a control. The rearrangement uses TRBV20-1 and TRBJ1-1; D gene ambiguous. The sample consisted of sorted CD4+, CD8+, or CD8+CD57+ T cells (not recorded which) from PBMCs. The CDR3, as DNA: TGCAGTGCTAGAGATGTTAGATCGAACACTAAAGCTTTCTTT. It encodes CSARDVRSNTKAFF.